This entry lists 31 T cell receptor beta chains sequenced from one sample in a study of tumor-infiltrating lymphocytes in primary liver carcinoma. TCR beta cDNA was reverse-transcribed from roughly 520 ng of total RNA. The reaction used a constant-region primer and ProtoScript II reverse transcriptase. ARM-PCR was slightly modified, and three nested multiplex PCR rounds with it gave rise to the TCR beta libraries. Forward primers for TRBV1-TRBV30 and a C-beta reverse primer served the first two PCR rounds, at approximately 10 cycles each. Using its own MiXCR run on the multiplex PCR reads, TCRdb lists one record per CDR3 protein. The data contain about 78,000 distinct CDR3 sequences, over 70% of them singletons. Without any cell sorting, about 19-31 mg of bulk tissue yielded co-extracted RNA and DNA. The specimen sequenced was liver tumor tissue from sampling region 4. Subset: tumor region T4, right-lateral pole. The source is a woman aged 55 to 70 with primary liver carcinoma and hepatitis B virus infection.

This chain links TRBV11-2 with TRBJ2-5, with D perhaps TRBD2 (6 bases). Trimming removed 7 bases from V and 4 bases from J, with 16 bases in between. Germline V gene data show CDR1 as SGHAT and CDR2 as FQNNGV. The CDR3 has 14 amino acids. The CDR3 sequence is CASNSYQAGETQYF. The CDR3 DNA follows: TGTGCCAGCAACTCATACCAAGCGGGAGAGACCCAGTACTTC.

This clonotype appeared a few times. This CDR3 is missing its conserved last phenylalanine or tryptophan, likely due to a read error. CDR3 region: CASSQGPGQGTDTQYV. The CDR3, as DNA: TGTGCCAGCAGCCAAGGTCCGGGACAGGGCACAGATACGCAGTATGTT. V usage is TRBV4-2 and J usage is TRBJ2-3; 8 bases fit TRBD1. Germline V lookup: CDR1 LGHNA, CDR2 YNFKEQ. V gave up 1 base and J gave up 1 base; unmatched junction bases: 4. The CDR3 covers 16 residues.

This clonotype was seen many times. This chain links TRBV7-8 with TRBJ1-5; 8 nucleotides agree with TRBD1. The trim removed 1 base at V and 9 bases at J, leaving 11 bases unmatched. This CDR3 spans 16 amino acids. Germline values: CDR1 SGHVS, CDR2 FQNEAQ. As DNA, the CDR3 is TGTGCCAGCAGCTTAGAGGCAGGGGGCTATGGAGGGCCCCAGCATTTT. It codes for CASSLEAGGYGGPQHF.

Of note for this clonotype: Germline is not matched at one junction end, which may reflect a read error. The CDR3 bases are TGTACCAGCAGCTTAACGGGGGGGAAACATACGCAGTATTTT. Its protein product is CTSSLTGGKHTQYF. J is TRBJ2-3 and V is TRBV11-2; TRBD2 agrees at 8 bases. The germline V gene encodes CDR1 SGHAT and CDR2 FQNNGV. This CDR3 is 14 amino acids long.

A word on this clonotype: The junction and the germline gene differ at one end; a read error may be behind it. The rearrangement joins TRBV6-2 or TRBV6-3 to TRBJ2-2; perhaps TRBD1 as D (6 bases). In germline, CDR1 is MNHEY, CDR2 SVGEGT. The CDR3 sequence is 14 residues long. CDR3 bases: TGTACCAGCAGTTACGGCGGACAGACAGGGGAGCTGTTTTTT. Its translation is CTSSYGGQTGELFF.

Comments on this clonotype: Sequence at one end of the junction differs from germline and may be a read error. The V and J genes are TRBV24-1 and TRBJ2-3; TRBD2 aligns across 15 bases. This CDR3 region has 19 residues. Germline CDR1 KGHDR, CDR2 SFDVKD. CDR3 coding DNA: TGTACCACCAGTGATCCTATGGGACTAGCGGGAGGTGGAACAGATACGCAGTATTTT. Protein: CTTSDPMGLAGGGTDTQYF.

Of note for this clonotype: A much larger clone lies one base from this, so it may be a read error. The gene calls are TRBV30 and TRBJ2-1, with a tentative D call TRBD2 (5 bases). The CDR3 spans 14 residues. CDR1 and CDR2 (germline): GTSNPN, SVGIG (reference sequence). CDR3 in DNA: TGTGCCTGGATCAGAGGGAACTCCTACGATGAGCAGTTCTTC. This sequence encodes CAWIRGNSYDEQFF.

Concerning this clonotype: The CDR3 does not close with the conserved phenylalanine or tryptophan, likely indicating a read error. J is TRBJ2-1 and V is TRBV11-3, with a tentative D call TRBD2 (5 bases). This CDR3 comprises 14 residues. Germline V gene sequence: CDR1 SGHNT, CDR2 YENEEA. V lost 5 bases and J 10 bases, leaving 18 bases between the germline ends. The CDR3 loop is CASSPDSASGEQFS. As DNA, the CDR3 is TGTGCCAGCAGCCCAGATTCGGCGTCGGGGGAGCAGTTCTCC.

For this clonotype: Mismatch with germline at one junction end may stem from a read error. J is TRBJ2-2 and V is TRBV28, with 7 bases fitting TRBD1. This CDR3 has 20 amino acids. Germline lookup yields CDR1 MDHEN and CDR2 SYDVKM. CDR3 amino acids: CASSLRRGRRTEMNTGELFF. The DNA of the CDR3 is TGTGCTAGCAGTTTAAGAAGGGGGCGGCGGACGGAGATGAACACCGGGGAACTGTTTTTT.

The J gene is TRBJ2-2, the V gene TRBV11-2; D unresolved. Trimming shortened V by 5 bases and J by 5 bases, and 15 bases separated the two germline ends. The germline V gene has CDR1 SGHAT and CDR2 FQNNGV. CDR3 size: 15 residues. The CDR3, as DNA: TGTGCCAGCAGCCTAGGCACACTTGCTACCGGGGAGCTGTTTTTT. Its protein is CASSLGTLATGELFF.

As for this clonotype: Since a much larger clone is just one base distant, this may be a read error. The rearrangement uses TRBV19 and TRBJ2-2; D unclear. CDR1 is LNHDA, CDR2 SQIVND, per germline (reference sequence). Trimming removed 1 base from V and 4 bases from J, with 10 bases in between. The CDR3 length is 15 residues. CDR3 residues: CASSIGYASTGELFF. Written as DNA, the CDR3 is TGTGCCAGTAGTATAGGCTACGCGAGCACCGGGGAGCTGTTTTTT. Full variable domain (remainder filled in from reference TRBV19 and TRBJ2-2): DGGITQSPKYLFRKEGQNVTLSCEQNLNHDAMYWYRQDPGQGLRLIYYSQIVNDFQKGDIAEGYSVSREKKESFPLTVTSAQKNPTAFYLCASSIGYASTGELFFGEGSRLTVL.

This clonotype was seen ten or more times. The chain joins TRBV29-1 to TRBJ2-3; tentative D call: TRBD2 (5 bases). CDR1 is SQVTM, CDR2 ANQGSEA, per germline. This CDR3 contains 15 residues. V was pared by 0 bases and J by 4 bases, with 14 bases between. In nucleotides, the CDR3 is TGCAGCGTTGAAGATATCGGGATCCGAGCAGATACGCAGTATTTT. This codes for CSVEDIGIRADTQYF.

Of note for this clonotype: The junction shows a germline mismatch at one end, possibly a read error. The rearrangement uses TRBV6-5 and TRBJ2-5, with a weak D call TRBD2 (6 bases). The CDR3 is made up of 16 amino acids. Per the germline V gene, CDR1 is MNHEY and CDR2 is SVGAGI. DNA for the CDR3: TGTGCCAGCAATTACTCGTTGGGCGGGGTCCTAGAGACACAGTACTTT. Translation gives CASNYSLGGVLETQYF.

Points on this clonotype: An end of the junction does not agree with germline; a read error may underlie this. V gene TRBV12-3 or TRBV12-4 combines with J gene TRBJ1-5; D perhaps matches TRBD1 (6 bases). There are 15 residues in the CDR3. As DNA, the CDR3 is TGTGCCAGCAAGGAGAGTGGACAGCTCGATCGGCCCCAACATTTT. The encoded protein is CASKESGQLDRPQHF.

This clonotype was seen ten or more times. The chain carries TRBV12-3 or TRBV12-4 and TRBJ2-6, with 9 bases identical to TRBD1. The ends lost 6 bases at V and 4 bases at J; junction bases unmatched: 7. The CDR3 loop spans 16 amino acids. CDR3 coding DNA: TGTGCCAGCAGCCCTGGACAGGGGACCGGGGCCAACGTCCTGACTTTC. This encodes CASSPGQGTGANVLTF.

In regard to this clonotype: Lacking the conserved final phenylalanine or tryptophan, this CDR3 likely reflects a read error. V is TRBV11-2 and J is TRBJ2-4; D is unresolved. Germline V gives CDR1 SGHAT, CDR2 FQNNGV. Deletions cut 0 bases from V and 8 bases from J, with 14 bases between. The CDR3 loop spans 15 amino acids. This CDR3 is CASSLDGLERDIQYL. The CDR3 DNA reads TGTGCCAGCAGCTTAGATGGTTTGGAGCGCGACATTCAGTACCTC.

A note on this clonotype: A much more abundant neighbour one base away suggests this may be a read error. This chain connects TRBV28 to TRBJ2-7; a weak D match, TRBD1 (5 bases). The CDR3 is made up of 15 amino acids. V lost 5 bases and J 0 bases, leaving 14 bases between the germline ends. Germline CDR1 and CDR2: MDHEN and SYDVKM. The CDR3 loop reads CASSPPATVSYEQYF. CDR3 in DNA: TGTGCCAGCAGTCCTCCCGCGACAGTCTCCTACGAGCAGTACTTC.

This clonotype was counted once. One junction end disagrees with the germline gene, perhaps due to a read error. CDR3 bases: TGTGTTAGTGGTATTGGAAACTCTGAAGCTTTCTTT. The encoded protein is CVSGIGNSEAFF. The V gene is TRBV12-5, the J gene TRBJ1-1; D is ambiguous. The germline gives CDR1 LGHNT, CDR2 FRNRAP. The CDR3 length is 12 residues.

As to this clonotype: Because it lacks the conserved phenylalanine or tryptophan at the end, this CDR3 is likely a read error. The chain couples TRBV3-1 to TRBJ1-5; 8 bases line up with TRBD1. Unmatched junction bases numbered 3, after V lost 1 base and J lost 4 bases. The CDR3 is made up of 15 amino acids. The germline gives CDR1 LGHDT, CDR2 YNNKEL (reference sequence). The CDR3 sequence: CASSQAGQENQPQHL. CDR3 in DNA: TGTGCCAGCAGCCAAGCGGGACAGGAGAATCAGCCCCAGCATCTT.

This clonotype was found once. A junction end diverges from the germline sequence, so it may reflect a read error. This chain links TRBV6-2 or TRBV6-3 with TRBJ2-7; 11 bases agree with TRBD2. The CDR3 runs 15 residues. The germline CDR1 and CDR2 sequences are MNHEY and SVGEGT. This CDR3 is CASRYSLAGADEQYF. CDR3 coding DNA: TGTGCCAGCAGGTACTCACTAGCGGGAGCTGACGAGCAGTACTTC.

Comment on this clonotype: Compared with germline, one end of the junction differs, possibly owing to a read error. The genes are TRBV12-3 or TRBV12-4 and TRBJ2-7; D remains ambiguous. CDR3 length: 13 amino acids. The CDR3 loop reads CASSSRSSYEQYF. CDR3 DNA: TGTGCCAGCTCTAGTAGATCGAGCTACGAGCAATACTTC.

This clonotype was seen only once. The genes are TRBV4-1 and TRBJ2-1, with D unresolved. This CDR3 is 17 amino acids long. The germline CDR1 and CDR2 sequences are MGHRA and YSYEKL. Trimming shortened V by 4 bases and J by 4 bases, and 20 bases separated the two germline ends. Here the CDR3 DNA reads TGCGCCAGCAGCCTCACACATGAGGCTAGGGTATACAATGAGCAGTTCTTC. Translation gives CASSLTHEARVYNEQFF.

On this clonotype: The junction shows a germline mismatch at one end, possibly a read error. The chain couples TRBV6-5 to TRBJ2-1; 10 nucleotides line up with TRBD2. Per the germline V gene, CDR1 is MNHEY and CDR2 is SVGAGI. This CDR3 comprises 16 residues. CDR3 loop: CASSHSTSGIPVEQFF. For the CDR3, the DNA is TGTGCCAGCAGTCACTCAACTAGCGGGATTCCGGTGGAGCAGTTCTTC.

Details on this clonotype: One end of the junction varies from germline; a read error may be responsible. The rearrangement links TRBV29-1 to TRBJ2-1; TRBD2 aligns across 8 bases. CDR3 length: 14 residues. Per the germline V gene, CDR1 is SQVTM and CDR2 is ANQGSEA. CDR3 loop: CSDAGGQHYNVQFF. CDR3 DNA: TGCAGCGATGCGGGGGGACAACATTACAATGTGCAGTTCTTC.

Details on this clonotype: The junction does not match germline at one end; this may be a read error. V usage is TRBV11-1 and J usage is TRBJ2-6, with 8 bases identical to TRBD1. The CDR3 covers 17 residues. Germline V CDR1 and CDR2: SGHAT, FQDESV (reference sequence). CDR3 sequence reads: CASIARTGTPGANVLTF. CDR3 nucleotide sequence: TGCGCCAGCATCGCCAGGACAGGGACTCCTGGGGCCAACGTCTTGACTTTC.

This clonotype came up a few times. A read error may be the cause here, since a much bigger clone is one base away. The genes are TRBV12-3 or TRBV12-4 and TRBJ1-5, with D possibly matching TRBD1 (6 bases). CDR3 length equals 11 residues. The CDR3 DNA sequence: TGTGCCAGCGGGGACAATCGGCCCCAGCATTTT. Translated, it gives CASGDNRPQHF.

The chain joins TRBV6-2 or TRBV6-3 to TRBJ2-6; D not resolved. V lost 0 bases, J lost 3 bases, and 18 bases lay in between. Per germline, CDR1 MNHEY and CDR2 SVGEGT. The CDR3 is 19 amino acids. CDR3 DNA: TGTGCCAGCAGTTACTCTACGGCGCAGGAAGGTTTTGGGGCCAACGTCCTGACTTTC. Its translation: CASSYSTAQEGFGANVLTF.

V and J are TRBV12-3 or TRBV12-4 and TRBJ2-7; D is undetermined. This CDR3 comprises 14 residues. V lost 5 bases and J 4 bases, leaving 15 bases between the germline ends. CDR3 nucleotide sequence: TGTGCCAGCAGTACCGGACCAGTAGGATACGAGCAGTACTTC. Translating gives CASSTGPVGYEQYF.

The chain couples TRBV11-2 to TRBJ2-7; either TRBD1 or TRBD2 may fit D (6 bases each). The CDR3 is made up of 14 amino acids. V dropped 3 bases and J dropped 3 bases, with 12 bases sitting between them. Germline V lookup: CDR1 SGHAT, CDR2 FQNNGV. The CDR3 region is CASSFWGALYEQYF. DNA for the CDR3: TGTGCCAGCAGCTTTTGGGGGGCCCTCTACGAGCAGTACTTC.

The rearrangement joins TRBV28 to TRBJ1-4; weak D call: TRBD1 (6 bases). CDR3 length equals 13 residues. V lost 3 bases to trimming and J lost 10 bases, with 12 bases between them. Germline CDR1 reads MDHEN; CDR2 reads SYDVKM. For the CDR3, the DNA is TGTGCCAGCAGTTTCGGGACACTTGCAAAACTGTTTTTT. It encodes CASSFGTLAKLFF. Combining the CDR3 with reference TRBV28 and TRBJ1-4 gives the whole variable domain DVKVTQSSRYLVKRTGEKVFLECVQDMDHENMFWYRQDPGLGLRLIYFSYDVKMKEKGDIPEGYSVSREKKERFSLILESASTNQTSMYLCASSFGTLAKLFFGSGTQLSVL.

Turning to this clonotype: The junction departs from the called germline gene at one end, perhaps through a read error. The rearrangement uses TRBV29-1 and TRBJ2-2; D gene ambiguous. This CDR3 is 11 amino acids long. CDR1 is SQVTM, CDR2 ANQGSEA, per germline. The CDR3 nucleotides are TGCAACGTCTCCATGGCTGGGGAACTGTTTTTT. It codes for CNVSMAGELFF.